In this sample, the clone carrying this T cell receptor beta chain turned up once. The CDR3 has 14 amino acids. The J segment lost 3 bases and the V segment lost 6 bases, leaving 5 bases of the junction unmatched. Germline CDR1 is ENHRY and CDR2 is SYGVKD. The data stem from a study of blood T cell repertoires in COVID-19. TCRdb's table, derived via immunoSEQ multiplex PCR, lists solely in-frame clones and lacks some. The sample yields roughly 410,000 clones, 70% to 90% seen once. The chain employs TRBV10-3 and TRBJ2-7, with 10 nucleotides matching TRBD1. Sequencing was performed on peripheral blood. The receptor was isolated from a woman in her sixties or seventies with COVID-19, enrolled during active disease. The CDR3 loop is CAISTGQGNYEQYF. The DNA of the CDR3 is TGTGCCATCAGCACGGGACAGGGGAACTACGAGCAGTACTTC.